One and the same sample provided the 20 T cell receptor beta chains below, sequenced in a study of T and B cells in COVID-19 patients. From blood, about 250-500 ng of genomic DNA served as TRB template. BIOMED2 TRB-A/B primer pools were used in multiplex TRB PCR. TCRdb reanalysed the multiplex PCR reads using MiXCR and keeps one entry per CDR3 protein. The profile covers roughly 3,200 distinct CDR3 sequences, with about 26% appearing a single time and about 25% taken by the ten largest. The sequenced sample consisted of blood. The source is a human donor with active COVID-19.

Relative to its sample, this clonotype is medium-sized. The chain uses TRBV6-2 or TRBV6-3 and TRBJ2-1; D might be TRBD1 or TRBD2, each matching 6 bases. V dropped 8 bases and J dropped 7 bases, with 15 bases sitting between them. The CDR3 consists of 13 residues. From germline, CDR1 is MNHEY and CDR2 SVGEGT. The CDR3 region is CASEGRGRNEQFF. The CDR3 DNA is TGTGCCAGCGAAGGACGGGGGCGTAATGAGCAGTTCTTC.

This clonotype was observed many times. This chain connects TRBV7-9 to TRBJ2-7; D is perhaps TRBD2 (5 bases). This CDR3 region has 14 residues. Germline V gene sequence: CDR1 SEHNR, CDR2 FQNEAQ (reference sequence). Trimming removed 3 bases from V and 3 bases from J, with 12 bases in between. For the CDR3, the DNA is TGTGCCAGCAGCTTCCGGGATAATAACTACGAGCAGTACTTC. Encoded protein: CASSFRDNNYEQYF.

This clonotype is judged large. The chain employs TRBV11-3 and TRBJ2-3; 8 bases align to TRBD2. In germline, CDR1 is SGHNT, CDR2 YENEEA. The CDR3 loop spans 16 amino acids. With V trimmed by 1 base and J by 0 bases, 3 bases remained unmatched. The CDR3 bases are TGTGCCAGCAGCTTAGGAAGCGGGGGTAGCACAGATACGCAGTATTTT. Encoded protein: CASSLGSGGSTDTQYF.

The chain uses TRBV28 and TRBJ2-3, with 10 positions matching TRBD2. This CDR3 is built from 14 residues. The V and J ends lost 8 bases and 2 bases, in that order; junction bases with no gene match: 4. CDR1 MDHEN and CDR2 SYDVKM come from the germline V gene. The CDR3 nucleotides are TGTGCCAGCGCTAGCGGGGGTGACACAGATACGCAGTATTTT. Translation gives CASASGGDTDTQYF.

This clonotype was picked up a small number of times. The V call is TRBV27, the J call TRBJ1-2; D call uncertain. The CDR3 loop spans 12 amino acids. In germline, CDR1 is MNHEY, CDR2 SMNVEV (reference sequence). The V end was cut by 5 bases, the J end by 4 bases, with 8 bases between. The CDR3 bases are TGTGCCAGCAGTCCAGATGCCTATGGCTACACCTTC. It encodes CASSPDAYGYTF.

By sample fraction, this clonotype is medium-sized (0.01 to 0.1%). The chain links TRBV19 to TRBJ2-1, with D possibly TRBD2 on 6 matching bases. Per the germline V gene, CDR1 is LNHDA and CDR2 is SQIVND (reference sequence). The CDR3 has 14 residues. The ends were cut back, 4 bases at V and 5 bases at J, with 12 bases in the middle. The CDR3 reads CASSSLAYNNEQFF. The CDR3 region has the DNA TGTGCCAGTAGTAGCCTAGCGTATAACAATGAGCAGTTCTTC.

By share, this clonotype counts as medium-sized. The chain links TRBV6-5 to TRBJ2-1, with 7 bases fitting TRBD2. The CDR3 extends over 16 amino acids. The V gene's germline CDR1 is MNHEY and CDR2 SVGAGI. Germline trimming cut 2 bases from V and 5 bases from J; bases unmatched to any gene: 9. The CDR3 spells CASSYSRSGTNNEQFF. The CDR3 region has the DNA TGTGCCAGCAGTTACAGTCGGAGCGGGACTAACAATGAGCAGTTCTTC.

Of note for this clonotype: This may come from a read error, since a much larger clone is one base off. The chain carries TRBV6-2 or TRBV6-3 and TRBJ2-2; 7 bases map to TRBD2. CDR3 length equals 16 residues. Germline values: CDR1 MNHEY, CDR2 SVGEGT. Trimming removed 1 base from V and 6 bases from J; junction bases left unmatched: 8. The CDR3 protein is CASSYWEGRSAGELFF. The CDR3 DNA is TGTGCCAGCAGTTACTGGGAGGGGAGGAGCGCCGGGGAGCTGTTTTTT.

This clonotype has a single count. A much more abundant neighbour one base away suggests this may be a read error. The CDR3 here is CVSSLAAGYVPQETQYF. The CDR3 DNA is TGTGTCAGCAGCTTAGCGGCGGGGTACGTGCCACAAGAGACCCAGTACTTC. This chain uses TRBV11-1 with TRBJ2-5; tentative D call: TRBD2 (6 bases). The germline V gene encodes CDR1 SGHAT and CDR2 FQDESV (reference sequence). The CDR3 length is 17 residues.

Sample share makes this clonotype medium-sized (0.01 to 0.1%). This rearrangement joins TRBV6-5 to TRBJ1-2, with D uncertain. Germline CDR1 MNHEY, CDR2 SVGAGI. V lost 5 bases and J lost 8, with 15 bases in between. This CDR3 has 13 residues. The CDR3 DNA reads TGTGCCAGCAGTCAGGCAAGGGAATGGGGCTACACCTTC. The encoded protein is CASSQAREWGYTF.

This clonotype rates as medium-sized. This chain links TRBV12-3 or TRBV12-4 with TRBJ1-1; the match to TRBD1 covers 8 bases. The CDR3 is made up of 14 amino acids. Trimming cost V 4 bases and J 7 bases; bases outside gene matches: 8. The CDR3 sequence is CASSSGRQGFEAFF. In DNA form, the CDR3 reads TGTGCCAGCAGTTCGGGAAGACAGGGGTTTGAAGCTTTCTTT.

In its sample, this clonotype ranks as medium-sized (0.01 to 0.1%). The genes are TRBV5-6 and TRBJ1-1; D unclear. This CDR3 contains 13 residues. Germline CDR1 reads SGHDT; CDR2 reads YYEEEE. Trimming removed 4 bases from V and 4 bases from J, with 11 bases in between. As DNA, the CDR3 is TGTGCCAGCAGCCACGACATCAGCACTGAAGCTTTCTTT. Translation gives CASSHDISTEAFF.

This clonotype is deemed medium-sized (0.01 to 0.1%). The rearrangement joins TRBV6-5 to TRBJ2-7, with a tentative D call TRBD2 (5 bases). Trimming left V 8 bases short and J 0 bases short, with 17 bases between. Germline-derived CDR1 and CDR2 are MNHEY and SVGAGI. This CDR3 has 15 residues. The CDR3 spells CASPRSGRDSYEQYF. The DNA for the CDR3 is TGTGCCAGCCCCAGGTCCGGACGGGACTCCTACGAGCAGTACTTC.

This clonotype was picked up many times. The rearrangement uses TRBV11-2 and TRBJ1-1; possibly TRBD1 for D (6 bases). The CDR3 is 16 amino acids. Per the germline V gene, CDR1 is SGHAT and CDR2 is FQNNGV. The V and J ends lost 1 base and 0 bases respectively, with 12 bases between them. Here the CDR3 reads CASSLVSGAMNTEAFF. CDR3 bases: TGTGCCAGCAGCTTAGTATCAGGGGCGATGAACACTGAAGCTTTCTTT.

J is TRBJ2-1 and V is TRBV29-1; TRBD1 aligns across 9 bases. V dropped 7 bases and J dropped 7; count of bases not matched to a gene: 8. Per the germline V gene, CDR1 is SQVTM and CDR2 is ANQGSEA. This CDR3 spans 13 amino acids. CDR3 loop: CSADRGVRNEQFF. CDR3 coding DNA: TGCAGCGCCGACAGGGGGGTTAGGAATGAGCAGTTCTTC.

This chain connects TRBV20-1 to TRBJ2-3; 9 positions agree with TRBD2. CDR3 length: 15 amino acids. Germline CDR1 is DFQATT and CDR2 is SNEGSKA (reference sequence). Trimming removed 3 bases from V and 2 bases from J; junction bases left unmatched: 6. The CDR3 protein is CSASLTSGYTDTQYF. Written as DNA, the CDR3 is TGCAGTGCTAGCCTAACTAGCGGGTACACAGATACGCAGTATTTT.

In this sample, this clonotype is medium-sized. The V call is TRBV30, the J call TRBJ2-1, with 10 nucleotides matching TRBD1. The length of the CDR3 is 12 residues. Germline CDR1 and CDR2: GTSNPN and SVGIG (reference sequence). Here the CDR3 DNA reads TGTGGGGGGACAGGGGCGGGGAATGAGCAGTTCTTC. Amino acids: CGGTGAGNEQFF.

The chain combines TRBV30 with TRBJ2-1; the match to TRBD1 covers 7 bases. Trimming took 5 bases from V and 5 from J; bases not matched to a gene: 12. The CDR3 has 15 amino acids. Per germline, CDR1 GTSNPN and CDR2 SVGIG (reference sequence). CDR3 coding DNA: TGTGCCTGGGACAGGGCGAGCACCGGGAACAATGAGCAGTTCTTC. It specifies CAWDRASTGNNEQFF.

This clonotype is large (0.1 to 1%) in the sample. The chain links TRBV29-1 to TRBJ2-1; possibly TRBD1 for D (6 bases). The CDR3 totals 13 residues. V dropped 4 bases and J dropped 1 base, with 8 bases sitting between them. Germline assignment: CDR1 SQVTM and CDR2 ANQGSEA. The CDR3 protein is CSVVRGSYNEQFF. The CDR3 DNA sequence: TGCAGCGTTGTCAGGGGTTCCTACAATGAGCAGTTCTTC.

By proportion, this clonotype is medium-sized. This rearrangement joins TRBV6-5 to TRBJ2-7, with 8 bases aligning to TRBD2. Losses at the gene ends were 7 bases for V and 2 bases for J; bases not matched to a gene: 7. The V gene's germline CDR1 is MNHEY and CDR2 SVGAGI. The CDR3 sequence is 14 residues long. The CDR3 is CASTASGRPYEQYF. DNA of the CDR3: TGTGCCAGCACGGCTAGCGGGCGCCCCTACGAGCAGTACTTC.